This T cell receptor (beta chain) was profiled in a study of chemoradiotherapy in HPV16-positive cancers. The CDR3 runs to 15 residues. The J segment lost 0 bases and the V segment lost 0 bases, leaving 2 bases of the junction unmatched. Germline V gene sequence: CDR1 SGHRS, CDR2 YFSETQ. Assay used: immunoSEQ multiplex PCR; TCRdb lists only in-frame clones, some missing. The sample records over a thousand clones, approximately 86% being singletons. The V and J genes are TRBV5-1 and TRBJ1-1; TRBD1 aligns across 7 bases. Sequencing was performed on tumor tissue, taken from a patient who underwent chemoradiotherapy. The clonotype comes from a human donor with HPV-associated anogenital cancer. CDR3 residues: CASSLVQGMNTEAFF. In DNA, the CDR3 is TGCGCCAGCAGCTTGGTACAGGGGATGAACACTGAAGCTTTCTTT.